Following are 23 T cell receptor beta chains from one sample sequenced in a study of cytomegalovirus exposure and HLA in healthy donors. Assay used: immunoSEQ multiplex PCR; TCRdb lists only in-frame clones, some missing. This sample has about 74,000 clones, with roughly 94% found just once. Sample: PBMCs. The receptors come from a woman under 30 in good health and CMV-seropositive.

The genes are TRBV7-9 and TRBJ1-2; tentatively, D is TRBD1 (5 bases). The CDR3 covers 14 residues. In germline, CDR1 is SEHNR, CDR2 FQNEAQ (reference sequence). V was clipped by 5 bases and J by 10 bases, with 20 bases between them. CDR3 coding DNA: TGTGCCAGCAGCCTTACACAAACGACAGAACACTACACCTTC. Translated, it gives CASSLTQTTEHYTF.

V gene TRBV30 combines with J gene TRBJ1-6; 9 nucleotides align to TRBD1. V shed 0 bases and J 6 bases; nucleotides not matched to a gene: 6. The CDR3 totals 16 residues. Germline assignment: CDR1 GTSNPN and CDR2 SVGIG (reference sequence). This CDR3 reads CAWSVMGTGPNSPLHF. In DNA, the CDR3 is TGTGCCTGGAGTGTGATGGGGACAGGGCCTAATTCACCCCTCCACTTT.

The chain joins TRBV4-3 to TRBJ1-2; D might be TRBD1 (6 bases). CDR1 is LGHNA, CDR2 YSLEER, per germline. This CDR3 is 13 amino acids long. The V end was cut by 4 bases, the J end by 2 bases, with 8 bases between. The CDR3 protein is CASSPTGNYGYTF. For the CDR3, the DNA is TGCGCCAGCAGCCCCACAGGGAACTATGGCTACACCTTC.

The chain couples TRBV5-1 to TRBJ2-5, with 16 bases fitting TRBD2. The CDR3 contains 16 residues. The V segment lost 3 bases and the J segment 3 bases; nucleotides outside the gene matches: 2. CDR1 and CDR2 (germline): SGHRS, YFSETQ. The CDR3 DNA follows: TGCGCCAGCAGCTGGGGGACTAGCGGGAGGGAAGAGACCCAGTACTTC. It translates to CASSWGTSGREETQYF.

This chain connects TRBV5-1 to TRBJ1-6, with 7 nucleotides matching TRBD1. The CDR3 has 14 residues. CDR1 SGHRS and CDR2 YFSETQ come from the germline V gene. Germline trimming cut 3 bases from V and 10 bases from J; bases unmatched to any gene: 7. The CDR3 sequence is CASSSDRAGSPLHF. The CDR3 coding sequence is TGCGCCAGCAGCTCTGACAGGGCTGGATCACCCCTCCACTTT.

This chain connects TRBV4-1 to TRBJ2-1; 10 nucleotides line up with TRBD2. This CDR3 has 18 amino acids. V shed 2 bases and J 8 bases; nucleotides not matched to a gene: 15. Germline V gives CDR1 MGHRA, CDR2 YSYEKL. CDR3 region: CASSQSSWASGSSDEQFF. In DNA, the CDR3 is TGCGCCAGCAGCCAATCCTCTTGGGCTAGCGGGAGTAGCGATGAGCAGTTCTTC.

The CDR3 here is CASSQDPAGGLVNEQFF. Here the CDR3 DNA reads TGCGCCAGCAGCCAAGATCCGGCGGGAGGGCTAGTAAATGAGCAGTTCTTC. The V call is TRBV4-1, the J call TRBJ2-1; 9 bases agree with TRBD2. The CDR3 loop spans 17 amino acids. Per the germline V gene, CDR1 is MGHRA and CDR2 is YSYEKL. V gave up 0 bases and J gave up 7 bases; unmatched junction bases: 10.

This clone has just a few counts. The V and J genes are TRBV11-3 and TRBJ1-2; D not resolved. Germline loops: CDR1 SGHNT, CDR2 YENEEA. V was clipped by 5 bases and J by 2 bases, with 18 bases between them. This CDR3 contains 16 residues. CDR3 protein: CASSPPRVAANYGYTF. CDR3 in DNA: TGTGCCAGCAGCCCTCCCCGGGTCGCGGCGAACTATGGCTACACCTTC.

In this sample, this clone turned up once. V gene TRBV2 combines with J gene TRBJ2-1; D is possibly TRBD2 (5 bases). CDR1 is SNHLY and CDR2 is FYNNEI in the germline V gene. Trimming took off 6 bases at V and 0 bases at J, with 18 bases between the two ends. CDR3 length: 17 residues. CDR3 sequence reads: CASRAYPISDSYNEQFF. The CDR3 coding sequence is TGTGCCAGCAGGGCCTATCCGATTAGCGACTCCTACAATGAGCAGTTCTTC. Variable domain in full (rest from reference TRBV2 and TRBJ2-1): EPEVTQTPSHQVTQMGQEVILRCVPISNHLYFYWYRQILGQKVEFLVSFYNNEISEKSEIFDDQFSVERPDGSNFTLKIRSTKLEDSAMYFCASRAYPISDSYNEQFFGPGTRLTVL.

The rearrangement joins TRBV2 to TRBJ2-2; tentatively, D is TRBD1 (6 bases). Trimming pared 1 base from V and 4 bases from J, leaving 13 bases between. CDR3 length: 16 amino acids. Germline V gene data show CDR1 as SNHLY and CDR2 as FYNNEI. CDR3 nucleotides: TGTGCCAGCAGTGAAGAGGGGGTTCTCATCACCGGGGAGCTGTTTTTT. This sequence encodes CASSEEGVLITGELFF.

The rearrangement uses TRBV5-6 and TRBJ2-3; 11 bases are shared with TRBD2. The junction had 10 bases not matched to a gene; V was cut back by 0 bases and J by 1 base. CDR1 and CDR2 (germline): SGHDT, YYEEEE. The CDR3 consists of 19 residues. CDR3 nucleotide sequence: TGTGCCAGCAGCTTGGTACTAGCGGGAGTGTCTTCGGGCACAGATACGCAGTATTTT. Amino acids: CASSLVLAGVSSGTDTQYF.

The CDR3 bases are TGTGCCGGACATAGCGGGAGTAAGGTGGGGGATACGCAGTATTTT. Amino acid sequence: CAGHSGSKVGDTQYF. The genes are TRBV5-6 and TRBJ2-3; TRBD2 matches at 9 bases. From germline, CDR1 is SGHDT and CDR2 YYEEEE. Losses at the gene ends were 10 bases for V and 6 bases for J; bases not matched to a gene: 15. This CDR3 comprises 15 residues.

V gene TRBV5-1 combines with J gene TRBJ2-7; D call uncertain. The CDR3 sequence is 13 residues long. Germline V gene lookup returns CDR1 SGHRS and CDR2 YFSETQ. V was shortened by 5 bases and J by 0 bases, with 9 bases between the two germline ends. CDR3 residues: CASSPTSSYEQYF. CDR3 nucleotides: TGCGCCAGCAGTCCTACTTCCTCCTACGAGCAGTACTTC.

This clone appeared once. The rearrangement joins TRBV4-3 to TRBJ2-3, with 7 bases fitting TRBD1. This CDR3 is built from 16 residues. Germline values: CDR1 LGHNA, CDR2 YSLEER. V was clipped by 1 base and J by 0 bases; unmatched bases: 4. Written as DNA, the CDR3 is TGCGCCAGCAGCCAAGGACAGGGTTTCAGCACAGATACGCAGTATTTT. Translation: CASSQGQGFSTDTQYF.

This clone was recorded once. The chain is built from TRBV27 and TRBJ2-7, with 9 nucleotides matching TRBD2. There are 14 residues in the CDR3. Germline V gene lookup returns CDR1 MNHEY and CDR2 SMNVEV (reference sequence). V lost 3 bases to trimming and J lost 4 bases; unmatched junction nucleotides: 4. The CDR3: CASSLGTSGYEQYF. In nucleotides, the CDR3 is TGTGCCAGCAGTTTGGGTACTAGCGGGTACGAGCAGTACTTC.

The V call is TRBV19, the J call TRBJ1-1, with 7 bases matching TRBD1. The CDR3 extends over 14 amino acids. The V gene's germline CDR1 is LNHDA and CDR2 SQIVND (reference sequence). Germline trimming cut 4 bases from V and 1 base from J; bases unmatched to any gene: 3. This CDR3 reads CASSKDRTNTEAFF. In DNA form, the CDR3 reads TGTGCCAGTAGTAAGGACAGGACGAACACTGAAGCTTTCTTT.

The J gene is TRBJ2-1, the V gene TRBV5-4; D might be TRBD2 (5 bases). This CDR3 has 12 residues. Trimming pared 6 bases from V and 8 bases from J, leaving 12 bases between. Germline-derived CDR1 and CDR2 are SGHNT and YYREEE (reference sequence). The CDR3 reads CASTNWGDEQFF. CDR3 bases: TGTGCCAGCACCAATTGGGGAGATGAGCAGTTCTTC.

This chain connects TRBV27 to TRBJ2-3, with 9 bases fitting TRBD2. From germline, CDR1 is MNHEY and CDR2 SMNVEV (reference sequence). The ends lost 2 bases at V and 6 bases at J; junction bases unmatched: 6. There are 15 residues in the CDR3. The CDR3 protein is CASSLAGGIQDTQYF. In DNA, the CDR3 is TGTGCCAGCAGTTTAGCGGGAGGGATCCAGGATACGCAGTATTTT.

The genes are TRBV7-9 and TRBJ1-1; D is possibly TRBD1 (6 bases). The CDR3 totals 14 residues. The germline CDR1 and CDR2 sequences are SEHNR and FQNEAQ (reference sequence). Between the trimmed V and J ends, which lost 5 bases and 1 base, there was a span of 11 bases. The CDR3 protein is CASSPGQKNTEAFF. The CDR3 DNA sequence: TGTGCCAGCAGCCCCGGACAGAAGAACACTGAAGCTTTCTTT. Using reference TRBV7-9 and TRBJ1-1 for the parts outside the CDR3, the full variable domain is DTGVSQNPRHKITKRGQNVTFRCDPISEHNRLYWYRQTLGQGPEFLTYFQNEAQLEKSRLLSDRFSAERPKGSFSTLEIQRTEQGDSAMYLCASSPGQKNTEAFFGQGTRLTVV.

J is TRBJ1-5 and V is TRBV2; 10 bases map to TRBD1. Trimming took 3 bases from V and 4 from J; bases not matched to a gene: 3. This CDR3 is built from 15 residues. Germline V gene data show CDR1 as SNHLY and CDR2 as FYNNEI. The CDR3 DNA reads TGTGCCAGCAGTGAGACAGGGGGCGCGAATCAGCCCCAGCATTTT. This gives the protein CASSETGGANQPQHF. The entire variable domain, with the rest obtained from reference TRBV2 and TRBJ1-5, is as follows: EPEVTQTPSHQVTQMGQEVILRCVPISNHLYFYWYRQILGQKVEFLVSFYNNEISEKSEIFDDQFSVERPDGSNFTLKIRSTKLEDSAMYFCASSETGGANQPQHFGDGTRLSIL.

In its sample, this clone was seen once. The chain couples TRBV6-1 to TRBJ1-5; D gene unclear. The CDR3 contains 13 residues. The V gene's germline CDR1 is MNHNS and CDR2 SASEGT. With 2 bases removed from V and 4 bases from J, the gap between germline ends came to 6 bases. This CDR3 reads CASSESPNQPQHF. DNA of the CDR3: TGTGCCAGCAGTGAAAGCCCTAATCAGCCCCAGCATTTT.

The V call is TRBV6-5, the J call TRBJ2-1; 7 nucleotides line up with TRBD2. The CDR3 has 13 amino acids. The V segment lost 6 bases and the J segment 5 bases; nucleotides outside the gene matches: 4. Germline V CDR1 and CDR2: MNHEY, SVGAGI. Here the CDR3 reads CASRTAGNNEQFF. CDR3 DNA: TGTGCCAGCAGAACAGCGGGGAACAATGAGCAGTTCTTC.

The chain couples TRBV7-9 to TRBJ1-1; D is ambiguous. V was clipped by 5 bases and J by 8 bases, with 12 bases between them. Germline values: CDR1 SEHNR, CDR2 FQNEAQ (reference sequence). The CDR3 length is 12 residues. CDR3 sequence (DNA): TGTGCCAGCAGCATTGGGCAGATAGAAGCTTTCTTT. It specifies CASSIGQIEAFF.